This T cell receptor (beta chain) was found in a study of cytotoxic CD8 clonotypes in ibrutinib-treated CLL. General observations from the study: Starting clonality was above that of age-matched healthy donors and tracked circulating CD8+ T-cell counts. Upon ibrutinib response clonality rose, and upon progression it fell back toward baseline.

Deep sequencing aimed at 1 in 200,000 to 1 in 1 million T cells' resolution. The protocol was immunoSEQ multiplex PCR, while the TCRdb copy is restricted to in-frame clones and leaves out a portion. Of roughly 12,000 clones detected, approximately 85% appear once; the ten largest clones hold 22%. As concerns this clone: Its specificity is not known.

Trimming cost V 3 bases and J 3 bases, with 14 bases left between them. CDR1 is MNHEY, CDR2 SMNVEV, per germline (reference sequence). The CDR3 is 15 amino acids. The material was PBMCs, obtained at disease progression, from a patient treated with ibrutinib. This receptor was obtained from a human donor with chronic lymphocytic leukemia. The chain combines TRBV27 with TRBJ1-1; D is unresolved. The CDR3 DNA reads TGTGCCAGCAGTTTTGACCCAGGATTAGACACTGAAGCTTTCTTT. It specifies CASSFDPGLDTEAFF.